The 17 T cell receptor beta chains listed next were all sequenced from one sample in a study of early T cells in non-severe SARS-CoV-2 infection. From the 5' RACE reads, TCRdb called clonotypes with MiXCR, one entry per CDR3 protein. The data hold 55,000 to 75,000 distinct CDR3 sequences, with under 13% observed a single time. The source material was whole blood. The receptors shown here come from an adult who was a healthcare worker with PCR-confirmed SARS-CoV-2 infection or an uninfected control (not recorded which).

CDR3 nucleotide sequence: TGCGCCAGCAGCCATAGGACTAGCGGGAGCGGGGCCTACGAGCAGTACTTC. Translation gives CASSHRTSGSGAYEQYF. V gene TRBV4-3 combines with J gene TRBJ2-7; 13 nucleotides align to TRBD2. The germline CDR1 and CDR2 sequences are LGHNA and YSLEER. This CDR3 contains 17 residues. V trimming: 3 bases; J trimming: 2 bases; junction bases outside the gene matches: 7.

This clonotype was seen at least ten times. J is TRBJ2-1 and V is TRBV11-2; D ambiguous. The CDR3 spans 13 residues. CDR1 SGHAT and CDR2 FQNNGV come from the germline V gene. V was cut by 1 base and J by 5 bases, with 6 bases left in between. The CDR3 loop is CASSLAGDNEQFF. Here the CDR3 DNA reads TGTGCCAGCAGCTTAGCTGGAGACAATGAGCAGTTCTTC.

This clonotype was counted many times. V usage is TRBV20-1 and J usage is TRBJ1-2; no definite D call. V was cut by 3 bases and J by 3 bases, with 8 bases left in between. In germline, CDR1 is DFQATT, CDR2 SNEGSKA (reference sequence). This CDR3 has 12 residues. This chain's CDR3 is CSASMSDYGYTF. The CDR3 nucleotides read TGCAGTGCTAGCATGTCTGACTATGGCTACACCTTC.

The table lists this clonotype with a few counts. The V gene is TRBV10-1, the J gene TRBJ1-1; D gene uncertain. CDR3 length equals 13 residues. The germline V gene has CDR1 WNHNN and CDR2 SYGVQD (reference sequence). The V and J ends lost 5 bases and 1 base respectively, with 8 bases between them. This CDR3 reads CASSPVGNTEAFF. The CDR3 bases are TGCGCCAGCAGTCCCGTCGGGAACACTGAAGCTTTCTTT.

This sequence joins TRBV5-1 and TRBJ2-1; D gene uncertain. V was clipped by 2 bases and J by 3 bases, with 6 bases between them. Germline V gene data show CDR1 as SGHRS and CDR2 as YFSETQ. The CDR3 totals 13 residues. The DNA for the CDR3 is TGCGCCAGCAGCTTCAACCACTACAATGAGCAGTTCTTC. Translation gives CASSFNHYNEQFF.

V is TRBV4-3 and J is TRBJ2-5; D not certain. Germline values: CDR1 LGHNA, CDR2 YSLEER. Trimming took 4 bases from V and 5 from J, leaving 14 bases between them. This CDR3 is built from 14 residues. The CDR3 region is CASSPRAWAETQYF. CDR3 DNA sequence: TGCGCCAGCAGCCCCCGGGCCTGGGCCGAGACCCAGTACTTC.

At least ten counts were recorded for this clonotype. This chain joins TRBV11-2 and TRBJ2-3; 16 bases match TRBD2. Germline CDR1 SGHAT, CDR2 FQNNGV. With 3 bases clipped from V and 3 bases from J, the junction kept 0 bases outside the gene matches. The CDR3 has 16 residues. This chain's CDR3 is CASSLGLAGGTDTQYF. DNA for the CDR3: TGTGCCAGCAGCTTGGGACTAGCGGGAGGGACAGATACGCAGTATTTT.

The gene calls are TRBV29-1 and TRBJ2-5; no definite D call. This CDR3 contains 12 residues. The germline V and J ends were trimmed by 5 bases and 7 bases, with 14 bases remaining between them. Per germline, CDR1 SQVTM and CDR2 ANQGSEA. In nucleotides, the CDR3 is TGCAGCGTTAGCGATATGCGGTTGACCCAGTACTTC. Translating gives CSVSDMRLTQYF. Full variable domain (remainder filled in from reference TRBV29-1 and TRBJ2-5): SAVISQKPSRDICQRGTSLTIQCQVDSQVTMMFWYRQQPGQSLTLIATANQGSEATYESGFVIDKFPISRPNLTFSTLTVSNMSPEDSSIYLCSVSDMRLTQYFGPGTRLLVL.

V is TRBV29-1 and J is TRBJ2-1; the D is unclear. Germline assignment: CDR1 SQVTM and CDR2 ANQGSEA. V was cut by 2 bases and J by 9 bases, with 11 bases left in between. This CDR3 has 12 amino acids. Here the CDR3 reads CSVERPNGEQFF. The CDR3 DNA sequence: TGCAGCGTTGAAAGGCCAAACGGTGAGCAGTTCTTC.

This clonotype has only a few counts. J is TRBJ1-2 and V is TRBV6-5; no clear D gene. V gave up 6 bases and J gave up 5 bases, with 13 bases separating them. The CDR3 consists of 13 residues. CDR1 and CDR2 from the germline V gene are MNHEY and SVGAGI. CDR3 region: CASRRAGKYGYTF. The CDR3 DNA reads TGTGCCAGCAGAAGGGCGGGGAAATATGGCTACACCTTC.

The genes are TRBV25-1 and TRBJ2-4, with D perhaps matching TRBD1 (6 bases). Trimming stripped 0 bases from V and 1 base from J, with 13 bases between. CDR1 MGHDK and CDR2 SYGVNS come from the germline V gene. The CDR3 sequence is 17 residues long. The CDR3 DNA reads as TGTGCCAGCAGTGAATACCATCGAGGACAGGCCAAAAACATTCAGTACTTC. Translation: CASSEYHRGQAKNIQYF.

The V and J genes are TRBV21-1 and TRBJ2-7; TRBD2 is taken as the D call from the table, unchecked against the DNA. TRBV21-1 constitutes a pseudogene. This CDR3 comprises 16 residues. CDR3 nucleotides: TGTGCCAGCAGCAAAGGTCGGGAGGGGACGTGCTACGAGCAGTACTTC. Amino acids: CASSKGREGTCYEQYF.

This clonotype was picked up a small number of times. The rearrangement links TRBV12-3 or TRBV12-4 to TRBJ2-4, with D unresolved. The ends were cut back, 4 bases at V and 6 bases at J, with 16 bases in the middle. The CDR3 runs 15 residues. The CDR3 is CASSSYGGRLNIQYF. CDR3 nucleotide sequence: TGTGCCAGCAGTTCCTACGGTGGCAGGTTAAACATTCAGTACTTC.

This clonotype was found a few times. The chain recombines TRBV11-2 with TRBJ2-5, with TRBD2 identical over 7 bases. The CDR3 is 15 amino acids. CDR1 SGHAT and CDR2 FQNNGV come from the germline V gene. After removal of 4 bases from V and 6 bases from J, the junction contained 11 bases not matched to a gene. CDR3 amino acids: CASSWGSGIRQTQYF. The CDR3 region has the DNA TGTGCCAGCAGCTGGGGCAGCGGGATCCGGCAGACCCAGTACTTC. Looking up the rest from reference TRBV11-2 and TRBJ2-5 gives the full variable domain: EAGVAQSPRYKIIEKRQSVAFWCNPISGHATLYWYQQILGQGPKLLIQFQNNGVVDDSQLPKDRFSAERLKGVDSTLKIQPAKLEDSAVYLCASSWGSGIRQTQYFGPGTRLLVL.

This clonotype was seen only a few times. This chain links TRBV11-1 with TRBJ2-3, with D maybe TRBD1 (6 bases). The CDR3 contains 16 residues. The germline gives CDR1 SGHAT, CDR2 FQDESV (reference sequence). V shed 6 bases and J shed 2 bases, with 18 bases lying between them. CDR3 in amino acids: CASSDSSGHNTDTQYF. CDR3 bases: TGTGCCAGCAGTGACTCCTCGGGACACAACACAGATACGCAGTATTTT.

This clonotype occurred many times. The chain couples TRBV4-1 to TRBJ2-7, with 7 bases matching TRBD2. This CDR3 comprises 16 residues. The J segment lost 3 bases and the V segment lost 4 bases, leaving 12 bases of the junction unmatched. Per germline, CDR1 MGHRA and CDR2 YSYEKL. CDR3 sequence reads: CASSPTSSGLLYEQYF. The CDR3 coding sequence is TGCGCCAGCAGCCCCACAAGTAGCGGGTTACTCTACGAGCAGTACTTC.

A few counts support this clonotype. The chain has TRBV24-1 and TRBJ1-1; D gene unclear. The CDR3 is made up of 14 amino acids. The V gene lost 5 bases and the J gene lost 1 base, with 10 bases spanning the gap. The germline V gene has CDR1 KGHDR and CDR2 SFDVKD. CDR3 sequence: CATSGNGRNTEAFF. The DNA for the CDR3 is TGTGCCACCAGTGGTAACGGGCGGAACACTGAAGCTTTCTTT.